This T cell receptor (beta chain) was identified during a study of cytomegalovirus exposure and HLA in healthy donors. The PCR used 60 Vbeta and 13 Jbeta primers. The data were produced by immunoSEQ multiplex PCR, yet TCRdb's version contains in-frame clones alone and is incomplete. The table includes roughly 140,000 clones, about 70% detected once. Study conclusions and caveats: The listing of 160 or so TCR beta chains classed them as cytomegalovirus-associated.

Only one count was recorded for this clone. Its specificity is not known. The CDR3 has 13 amino acids. Trimming shortened V by 0 bases and J by 6 bases, and 9 bases separated the two germline ends. CDR1 is LNHNV and CDR2 is YYDKDF in the germline V gene (reference sequence). V usage is TRBV15 and J usage is TRBJ2-7, with a tentative D call TRBD1 (5 bases). This clonotype was obtained from a man aged 60 to 75 in good health and CMV-seronegative. The specimen sequenced was PBMCs. The CDR3 DNA reads TGTGCCACCAGCAGAGAGTTCAGGGTCGAGCAGTACTTC. Translation gives CATSREFRVEQYF.